This TCR beta chain came from a study of neoadjuvant nivolumab and ipilimumab in lung cancer. The V gene lost 6 bases and the J gene lost 3 bases, with 23 bases spanning the gap. The CDR3 runs to 17 residues. The germline gives CDR1 SNHLY, CDR2 FYNNEI. Study-wide findings and caveats: Compared with tumor-adjacent uninvolved lung, resected tumors showed greater richness and clonality. Higher pretherapy blood TCR richness went with higher resected-tumor richness. TCR clonality did not significantly correlate with pathologic tumor regression.

As regards this clone: Its antigen is undetermined.

Libraries were prepared by immunoSEQ multiplex PCR; TCRdb keeps only in-frame clonotypes and omits some of them. The sample includes tens of thousands of clones, roughly nine tenths of them seen just once. J is TRBJ1-2 and V is TRBV2, with a possible D match to TRBD1 (6 bases). This specimen was peripheral blood, taken after neoadjuvant nivolumab, alone or with ipilimumab, at or shortly before surgery. The clonotype originates from an adult with non-small cell lung cancer. CDR3 sequence: CASRDSYFAGADYGYTF. In DNA form, the CDR3 reads TGTGCCAGCAGGGACTCCTATTTCGCGGGGGCGGACTATGGCTACACCTTC. The whole variable domain, filled in from reference TRBV2 and TRBJ1-2, reads EPEVTQTPSHQVTQMGQEVILRCVPISNHLYFYWYRQILGQKVEFLVSFYNNEISEKSEIFDDQFSVERPDGSNFTLKIRSTKLEDSAMYFCASRDSYFAGADYGYTFGSGTRLTVV.